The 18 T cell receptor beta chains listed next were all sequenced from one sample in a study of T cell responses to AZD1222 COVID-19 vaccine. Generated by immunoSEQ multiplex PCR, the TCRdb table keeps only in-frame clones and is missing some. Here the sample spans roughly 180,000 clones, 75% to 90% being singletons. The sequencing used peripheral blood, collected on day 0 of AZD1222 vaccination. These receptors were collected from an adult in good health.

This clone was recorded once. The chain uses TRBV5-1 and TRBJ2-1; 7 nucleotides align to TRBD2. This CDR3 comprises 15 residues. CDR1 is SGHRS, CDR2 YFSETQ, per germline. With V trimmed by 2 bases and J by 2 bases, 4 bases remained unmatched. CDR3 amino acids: CASSFSSGPYNEQFF. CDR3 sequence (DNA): TGCGCCAGCAGCTTTTCTAGCGGACCCTACAATGAGCAGTTCTTC.

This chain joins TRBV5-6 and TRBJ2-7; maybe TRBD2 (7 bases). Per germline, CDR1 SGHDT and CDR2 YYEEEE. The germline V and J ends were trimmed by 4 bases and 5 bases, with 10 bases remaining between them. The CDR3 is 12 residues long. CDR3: CASSRGGNEQYF. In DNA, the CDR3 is TGTGCCAGCAGCCGCGGGGGCAACGAGCAGTACTTC.

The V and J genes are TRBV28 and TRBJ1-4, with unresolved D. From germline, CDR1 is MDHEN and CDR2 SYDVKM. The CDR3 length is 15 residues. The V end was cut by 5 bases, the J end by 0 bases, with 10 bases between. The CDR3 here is CASSGGAATNEKLFF. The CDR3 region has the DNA TGTGCCAGCAGTGGTGGAGCTGCAACTAATGAAAAACTGTTTTTT.

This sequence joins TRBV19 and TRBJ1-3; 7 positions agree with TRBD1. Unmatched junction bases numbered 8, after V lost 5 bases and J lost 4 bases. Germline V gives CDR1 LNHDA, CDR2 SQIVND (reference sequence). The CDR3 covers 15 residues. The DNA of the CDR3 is TGTGCCAGTAGTGACAGGGTGGCTCTGGGAAACACCATATATTTT. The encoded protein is CASSDRVALGNTIYF.

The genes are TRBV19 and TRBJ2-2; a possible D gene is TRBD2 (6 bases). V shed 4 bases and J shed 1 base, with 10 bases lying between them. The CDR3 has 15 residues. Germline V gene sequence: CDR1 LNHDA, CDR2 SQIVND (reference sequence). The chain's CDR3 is CASSNLGRNTGELFF. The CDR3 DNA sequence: TGTGCCAGTAGTAATCTCGGGAGGAACACCGGGGAGCTGTTTTTT.

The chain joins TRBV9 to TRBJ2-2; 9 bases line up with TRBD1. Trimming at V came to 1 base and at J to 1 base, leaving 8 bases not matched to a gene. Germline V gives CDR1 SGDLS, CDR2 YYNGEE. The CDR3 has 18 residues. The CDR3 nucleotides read TGTGCCAGCAGCGTAAGGGGAGGGACAGGGAAGAACACCGGGGAGCTGTTTTTT. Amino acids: CASSVRGGTGKNTGELFF.

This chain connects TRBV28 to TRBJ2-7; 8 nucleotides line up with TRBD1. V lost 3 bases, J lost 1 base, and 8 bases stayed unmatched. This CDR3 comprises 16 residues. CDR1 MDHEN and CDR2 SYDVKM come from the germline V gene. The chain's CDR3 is CASSFGVTGVSYEQYF. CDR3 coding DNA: TGTGCCAGCAGTTTCGGGGTGACAGGGGTGTCCTACGAGCAGTACTTC.

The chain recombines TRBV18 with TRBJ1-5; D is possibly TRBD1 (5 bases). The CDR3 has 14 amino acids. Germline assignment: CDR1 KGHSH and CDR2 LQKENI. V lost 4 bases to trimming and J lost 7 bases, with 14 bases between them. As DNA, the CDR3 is TGTGCCAGCTCACAGGGGCAGGGAGGCCAGCCCCAGCATTTT. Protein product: CASSQGQGGQPQHF.

The CDR3 DNA is TGTGCCAGCAGCCAAGATGTAGCGGGAGGGCCGGGAGAGACCCAGTACTTC. Translation gives CASSQDVAGGPGETQYF. This chain joins TRBV4-2 and TRBJ2-5; 11 nucleotides line up with TRBD2. From germline, CDR1 is LGHNA and CDR2 YNFKEQ. The V segment lost 0 bases and the J segment 4 bases; nucleotides outside the gene matches: 7. This CDR3 region has 17 residues.

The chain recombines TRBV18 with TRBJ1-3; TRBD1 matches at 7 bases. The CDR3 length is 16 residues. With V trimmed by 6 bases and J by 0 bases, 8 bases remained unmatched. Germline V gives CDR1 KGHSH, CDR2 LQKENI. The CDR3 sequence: CASSHSQGDSGNTIYF. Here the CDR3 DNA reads TGTGCCAGCTCGCACTCCCAGGGGGACTCTGGAAACACCATATATTTT.

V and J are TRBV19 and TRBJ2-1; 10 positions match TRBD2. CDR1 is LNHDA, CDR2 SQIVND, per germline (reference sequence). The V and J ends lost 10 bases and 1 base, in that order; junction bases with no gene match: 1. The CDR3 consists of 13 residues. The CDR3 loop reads CATSGSSYNEQFF. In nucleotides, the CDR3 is TGTGCCACTAGCGGGAGTTCCTACAATGAGCAGTTCTTC.

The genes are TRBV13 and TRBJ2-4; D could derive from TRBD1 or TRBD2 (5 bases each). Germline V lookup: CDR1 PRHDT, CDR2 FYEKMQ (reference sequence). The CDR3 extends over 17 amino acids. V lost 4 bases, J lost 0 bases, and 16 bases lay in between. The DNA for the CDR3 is TGTGCCAGCAGCTGGACTGGGACCAAATTAGCCAAAAACATTCAGTACTTC. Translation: CASSWTGTKLAKNIQYF.

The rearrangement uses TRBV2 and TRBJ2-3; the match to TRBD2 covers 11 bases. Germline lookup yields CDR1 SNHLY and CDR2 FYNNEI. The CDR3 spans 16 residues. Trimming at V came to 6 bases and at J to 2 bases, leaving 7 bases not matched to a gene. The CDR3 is CASSRGLAGLTDTQYF. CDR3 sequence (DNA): TGTGCCAGCAGCCGCGGACTAGCGGGCCTCACAGATACGCAGTATTTT.

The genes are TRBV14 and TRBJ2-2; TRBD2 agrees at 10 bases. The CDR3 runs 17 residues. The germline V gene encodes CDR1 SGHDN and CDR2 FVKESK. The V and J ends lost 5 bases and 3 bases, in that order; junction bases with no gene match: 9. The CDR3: CASSSLGLAGDTGELFF. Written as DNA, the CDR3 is TGTGCCAGCAGCTCCCTGGGGCTAGCGGGAGACACCGGGGAGCTGTTTTTT.

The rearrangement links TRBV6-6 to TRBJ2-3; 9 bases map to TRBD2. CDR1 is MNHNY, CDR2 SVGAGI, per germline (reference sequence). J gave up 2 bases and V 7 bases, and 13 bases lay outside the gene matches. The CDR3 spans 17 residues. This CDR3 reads CASIRRRLAGTTDTQYF. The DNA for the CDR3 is TGTGCCAGCATTCGCAGGAGGCTAGCGGGAACCACAGATACGCAGTATTTT.

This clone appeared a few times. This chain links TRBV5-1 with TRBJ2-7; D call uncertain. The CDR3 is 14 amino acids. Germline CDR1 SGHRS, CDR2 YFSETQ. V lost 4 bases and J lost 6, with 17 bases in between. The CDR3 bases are TGCGCCAGCAGCCACATTGGGCAGGATCGCGAGCAGTACTTC. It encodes CASSHIGQDREQYF. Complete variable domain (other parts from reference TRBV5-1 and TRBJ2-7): KAGVTQTPRYLIKTRGQQVTLSCSPISGHRSVSWYQQTPGQGLQFLFEYFSETQRNKGNFPGRFSGRQFSNSRSEMNVSTLELGDSALYLCASSHIGQDREQYFGPGTRLTVT.

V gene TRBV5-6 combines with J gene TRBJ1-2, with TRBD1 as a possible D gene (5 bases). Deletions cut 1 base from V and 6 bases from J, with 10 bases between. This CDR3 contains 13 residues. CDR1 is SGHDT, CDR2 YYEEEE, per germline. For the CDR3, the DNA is TGTGCCAGCAGCTTGCCGGGGCCCCATGGCTACACCTTC. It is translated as CASSLPGPHGYTF.

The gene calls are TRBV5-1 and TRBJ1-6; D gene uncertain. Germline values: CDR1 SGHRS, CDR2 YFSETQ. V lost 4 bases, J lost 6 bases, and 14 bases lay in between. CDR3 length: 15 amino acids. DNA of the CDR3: TGCGCCAGCAGCGGATCACGGGCTGGTAATTCACCCCTCCACTTT. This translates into CASSGSRAGNSPLHF. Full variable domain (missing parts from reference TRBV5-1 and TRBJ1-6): KAGVTQTPRYLIKTRGQQVTLSCSPISGHRSVSWYQQTPGQGLQFLFEYFSETQRNKGNFPGRFSGRQFSNSRSEMNVSTLELGDSALYLCASSGSRAGNSPLHFGNGTRLTVT.